Listed here are 9 T cell receptor beta chains from one sample, sequenced in a study of neurological immune-mediated disorders. Each CDR3 protein gets one entry after TCRdb re-called the 5' RACE reads with MiXCR. The data contain under 80,000 distinct CDR3 sequences, about 9.4% of them seen just once; the ten biggest clones take up 1.5% to 2%. Sequencing input: PBMCs. The receptors shown here come from a man aged 45 to 65 in good health.

The chain uses TRBV18 and TRBJ2-2, with 7 positions matching TRBD1. The CDR3 contains 15 residues. V gave up 1 base and J gave up 5 bases; unmatched junction bases: 4. Germline loops: CDR1 KGHSH, CDR2 LQKENI. DNA for the CDR3: TGTGCCAGCTCACCACGACAGGGTCAAACCGGGGAGCTGTTTTTT. Translated, it gives CASSPRQGQTGELFF.

This clonotype was observed many times. This chain joins TRBV7-7 and TRBJ2-1; TRBD1 agrees at 8 bases. V dropped 1 base and J dropped 3; count of bases not matched to a gene: 2. Germline V CDR1 and CDR2: SSHAT, FNYEAQ (reference sequence). The CDR3 is 15 amino acids. The CDR3 region has the DNA TGTGCCAGCAGCTTAGAAGGACAGGGCTACAATGAGCAGTTCTTC. Its translation: CASSLEGQGYNEQFF. Variable domain in full (rest from reference TRBV7-7 and TRBJ2-1): GAGVSQSPRYKVTKRGQDVTLRCDPISSHATLYWYQQALGQGPEFLTYFNYEAQPDKSGLPSDRFSAERPEGSISTLTIQRTEQRDSAMYRCASSLEGQGYNEQFFGPGTRLTVL.

This clonotype was seen at least ten times. The chain has TRBV10-3 and TRBJ2-7, with 9 bases identical to TRBD2. With V trimmed by 0 bases and J by 4 bases, 1 base remained unmatched. The CDR3 totals 14 residues. CDR1 ENHRY and CDR2 SYGVKD come from the germline V gene. CDR3: CAISESAGGYEQYF. The DNA for the CDR3 is TGTGCCATCAGTGAGTCAGCGGGGGGTTACGAGCAGTACTTC.

Ten or more counts support this clonotype. V is TRBV20-1 and J is TRBJ2-5; D might be TRBD2 (5 bases). The CDR3 totals 12 residues. Germline lookup yields CDR1 DFQATT and CDR2 SNEGSKA (reference sequence). The CDR3 bases are TGCAGCGCCCCAACTAGAGGAGAGACCCAGTACTTC. Its translation is CSAPTRGETQYF.

This clonotype has ten or more counts. The V and J genes are TRBV21-1 and TRBJ2-5; the D segment call TRBD1 is taken from the table without a DNA check. TRBV21-1 counts as a pseudogene. CDR3 length: 16 amino acids. CDR3: CASSKGDRGPGETQYF. In nucleotides, the CDR3 is TGTGCCAGCAGCAAGGGCGACAGGGGCCCAGGGGAGACCCAGTACTTC.

Ten or more counts support this clonotype. J is TRBJ2-1 and V is TRBV3-1; 11 positions match TRBD2. The V gene's germline CDR1 is LGHDT and CDR2 YNNKEL (reference sequence). Unmatched junction bases numbered 0, after V lost 1 base and J lost 4 bases. The CDR3 runs to 15 residues. The CDR3 region is CASSQASGGYNEQFF. DNA of the CDR3: TGTGCCAGCAGCCAAGCTAGCGGGGGGTACAATGAGCAGTTCTTC.

This clonotype was observed many times. The chain carries TRBV20-1 and TRBJ2-5; 7 bases align to TRBD2. V lost 0 bases to trimming and J lost 1 base; unmatched junction nucleotides: 5. This CDR3 has 15 amino acids. Per the germline V gene, CDR1 is DFQATT and CDR2 is SNEGSKA (reference sequence). The CDR3 protein is CSARDPAGFQETQYF. In DNA form, the CDR3 reads TGCAGTGCTAGAGATCCAGCGGGATTCCAAGAGACCCAGTACTTC.

This clonotype occurred many times. The rearrangement joins TRBV5-1 to TRBJ2-1; D uncertain. V was pared by 3 bases and J by 10 bases, with 11 bases between. This CDR3 has 12 amino acids. CDR1 is SGHRS and CDR2 is YFSETQ in the germline V gene. In nucleotides, the CDR3 is TGCGCCAGCAGCTCAACGGACGTAGAGCAGTTCTTC. It encodes CASSSTDVEQFF. Combining the CDR3 with reference TRBV5-1 and TRBJ2-1 gives the whole variable domain KAGVTQTPRYLIKTRGQQVTLSCSPISGHRSVSWYQQTPGQGLQFLFEYFSETQRNKGNFPGRFSGRQFSNSRSEMNVSTLELGDSALYLCASSSTDVEQFFGPGTRLTVL.

This clonotype came up many times. The gene calls are TRBV7-2 and TRBJ1-2; unclear D gene. CDR1 SGHTA and CDR2 FQGNSA come from the germline V gene. The V gene lost 5 bases and the J gene lost 5 bases, with 12 bases spanning the gap. CDR3 size: 13 residues. As DNA, the CDR3 is TGTGCCAGCAGCCTCATGGATGGGTATGGCTACACCTTC. It yields the protein CASSLMDGYGYTF. Looking up the rest from reference TRBV7-2 and TRBJ1-2 gives the full variable domain: GAGVSQSPSNKVTEKGKDVELRCDPISGHTALYWYRQSLGQGLEFLIYFQGNSAPDKSGLPSDRFSAERTGGSVSTLTIQRTQQEDSAVYLCASSLMDGYGYTFGSGTRLTVV.